The 10 T cell receptor beta chains presented below share a single source sample, sequenced in a study of T cells in Graves' hyperthyroidism and ophthalmopathy (dated 2019 in TCRdb). Library preparation used multiplex PCR. The reads were generated on an Illumina HiSeq 2000. Amplification of TCR beta CDR3 regions was carried out from RNA transcripts. The TCR CDR3 was subjected to a first round of RT-PCR using the HTBI primer set and the Qiagen OneStep RT-PCR kit. TCRdb reanalyzed the raw reads on its own, using fastp at Q25 for trimming and MiXCR for clone calling, and kept in-frame beta chains. Identical CDR3 protein sequences are pooled into one entry, listed with their most common genes and DNA. The sample records some 500,000 distinct CDR3 sequences, 16% of which are singletons. Together, the top ten hold 25% to 35% of the sample. Sequenced input: blood. These receptors came from a woman in her twenties or thirties with Graves' ophthalmopathy.

This clonotype occurred many times. The chain uses TRBV20-1 and TRBJ2-1; D unclear. This CDR3 spans 16 amino acids. CDR1 and CDR2 from the germline V gene are DFQATT and SNEGSKA (reference sequence). Trimming shortened V by 0 bases and J by 0 bases, and 12 bases separated the two germline ends. CDR3 loop: CSARDPHSSSYNEQFF. CDR3 DNA: TGCAGTGCTAGAGATCCTCACTCTAGCTCCTACAATGAGCAGTTCTTC.

This clonotype showed up many times. The chain carries TRBV28 and TRBJ2-7, with 11 bases fitting TRBD1. In germline, CDR1 is MDHEN, CDR2 SYDVKM. There are 14 residues in the CDR3. Unmatched junction bases numbered 4, after V lost 6 bases and J lost 3 bases. In DNA, the CDR3 is TGTGCCAGCAGCCTCGGGACAGGGGGCTACGAGCAGTACTTC. This gives the protein CASSLGTGGYEQYF.

This clonotype was found a few times. The rearrangement uses TRBV15 and TRBJ2-5, with D perhaps matching TRBD2 (6 bases). V lost 1 base, J lost 0 bases, and 12 bases lay in between. The germline V gene encodes CDR1 LNHNV and CDR2 YYDKDF (reference sequence). The CDR3 is 16 residues long. This CDR3 reads CATSRVFRGYQETQYF. The CDR3 DNA sequence: TGTGCCACCAGCAGAGTCTTTCGGGGGTACCAAGAGACCCAGTACTTC.

This clonotype showed up many times. This sequence joins TRBV11-2 and TRBJ2-1, with 7 bases identical to TRBD2. V was pared by 5 bases and J by 2 bases, with 6 bases of the junction left unmatched. CDR3 length: 15 residues. The germline V gene has CDR1 SGHAT and CDR2 FQNNGV. In nucleotides, the CDR3 is TGTGCCAGCAGCGCCTATAGCGGGCCCTACAATGAGCAGTTCTTC. Its protein is CASSAYSGPYNEQFF.

This clonotype has at least ten counts. The rearrangement joins TRBV7-2 to TRBJ2-1, with 7 nucleotides matching TRBD1. There are 13 residues in the CDR3. CDR1 and CDR2 from the germline V gene are SGHTA and FQGNSA. Trimming cost V 5 bases and J 9 bases; bases outside gene matches: 7. The CDR3 region is CASSPRGGLEQFF. The DNA of the CDR3 is TGTGCCAGCAGCCCGAGAGGGGGCCTTGAGCAGTTCTTC.

This chain links TRBV9 with TRBJ1-3; 10 nucleotides align to TRBD1. CDR3 length equals 17 residues. Losses at the gene ends were 0 bases for V and 4 bases for J; bases not matched to a gene: 7. Germline CDR1 reads SGDLS; CDR2 reads YYNGEE. CDR3 nucleotides: TGTGCCAGCAGCGTAGGGGTTGGACAGGGGGACGGAAACACCATATATTTT. Translated: CASSVGVGQGDGNTIYF.

This clonotype came up many times. The chain employs TRBV18 and TRBJ1-6; TRBD1 matches 7 bases. The CDR3 runs 16 residues. Germline V gene data show CDR1 as KGHSH and CDR2 as LQKENI. V was clipped by 4 bases and J by 10 bases; unmatched bases: 13. The CDR3 nucleotides are TGTGCCAGCTCACTAACGACAGGGTATAAGAACTCACCCCTCCACTTT. Translated, it gives CASSLTTGYKNSPLHF.

The chain recombines TRBV14 with TRBJ2-6, with a possible D match to TRBD2 (5 bases). The CDR3 runs 13 residues. Trimming pared 1 base from V and 8 bases from J, leaving 6 bases between. Germline V CDR1 and CDR2: SGHDN, FVKESK. In DNA form, the CDR3 reads TGTGCCAGCAGCCAAGCGGGAACCAACGTCCTGACTTTC. It translates to CASSQAGTNVLTF.

This clonotype was seen at least ten times. The V and J genes are TRBV20-1 and TRBJ2-3; D not certain. Trimming removed 6 bases from V and 8 bases from J, with 9 bases in between. Germline V lookup: CDR1 DFQATT, CDR2 SNEGSKA (reference sequence). This CDR3 region has 10 residues. The CDR3 sequence is CSASDATQYF. As DNA, the CDR3 is TGCAGTGCCTCGGATGCTACGCAGTATTTT.

This clonotype was recorded at least ten times. The gene calls are TRBV7-6 and TRBJ2-7, with 8 bases lining up with TRBD1. The length of the CDR3 is 14 residues. Per the germline V gene, CDR1 is SGHVS and CDR2 is FNYEAQ. Trimming cost V 5 bases and J 0 bases; bases outside gene matches: 3. For the CDR3, the DNA is TGTGCCAGCAGCACCGACAGGGGCTCCTACGAGCAGTACTTC. Residues: CASSTDRGSYEQYF.